This T cell receptor (beta chain) is drawn from a study of blood T cells in healthy people across ages. A word on this clonotype: Antigen: not known. One end of the junction fails to match germline, which may point to a read error.

The CDR3 has 15 residues. CDR1 and CDR2 from the germline V gene are MGHRA and YSYEKL. General observations from the study: A roughly linear fall in TCR beta diversity per million T cells was seen with increasing age.

It was with a sample-barcoded 5' primer and a J-beta primer mix that a second PCR of about 7 to 12 cycles was run. Every individual sample yielded 2.5 million or more paired-end reads (each containing CDR3). TCRdb reanalysed the 5' RACE reads using MiXCR and keeps one entry per CDR3 protein. The table records about 1.6 million distinct CDR3 sequences, 34% of them present only once. The origin of this receptor is a woman aged 25 to 39 in good health. The chain recombines TRBV4-1 with TRBJ2-1; D perhaps matches TRBD2 (7 bases). Source material: blood. This chain's CDR3 is CASNQEGEGPNEQFF. The CDR3, as DNA: TGCGCCAGCAACCAAGAGGGGGAGGGCCCCAATGAGCAGTTCTTC.